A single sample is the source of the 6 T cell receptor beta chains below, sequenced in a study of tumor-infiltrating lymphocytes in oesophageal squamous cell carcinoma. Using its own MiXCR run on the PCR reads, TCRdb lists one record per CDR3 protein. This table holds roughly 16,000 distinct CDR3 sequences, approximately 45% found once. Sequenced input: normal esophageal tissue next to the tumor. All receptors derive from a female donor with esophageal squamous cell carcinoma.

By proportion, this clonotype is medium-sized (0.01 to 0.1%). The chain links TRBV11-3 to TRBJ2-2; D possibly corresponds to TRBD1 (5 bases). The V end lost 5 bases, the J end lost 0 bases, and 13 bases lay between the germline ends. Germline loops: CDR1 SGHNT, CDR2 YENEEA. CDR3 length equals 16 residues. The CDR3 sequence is CASSPSTDTNTGELFF. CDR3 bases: TGTGCCAGCAGCCCCTCGACAGATACGAACACCGGGGAGCTGTTTTTT.

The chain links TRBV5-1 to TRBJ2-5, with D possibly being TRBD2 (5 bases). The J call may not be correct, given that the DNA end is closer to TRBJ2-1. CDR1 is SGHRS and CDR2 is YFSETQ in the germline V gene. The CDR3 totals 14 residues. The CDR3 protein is CASSRSAGQNEQFF. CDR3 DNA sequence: TGCGCCAGCAGCCGTTCTGCGGGTCAAAATGAGCAGTTCTTC.

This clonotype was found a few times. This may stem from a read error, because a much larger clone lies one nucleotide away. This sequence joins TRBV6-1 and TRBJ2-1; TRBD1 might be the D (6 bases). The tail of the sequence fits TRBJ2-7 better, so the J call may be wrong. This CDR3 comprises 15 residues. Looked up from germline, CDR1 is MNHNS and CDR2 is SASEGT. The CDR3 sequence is CASSEGGGSYNEQYF. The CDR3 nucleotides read TGTGCCAGCAGTGAAGGTGGGGGCTCCTACAATGAGCAGTACTTC.

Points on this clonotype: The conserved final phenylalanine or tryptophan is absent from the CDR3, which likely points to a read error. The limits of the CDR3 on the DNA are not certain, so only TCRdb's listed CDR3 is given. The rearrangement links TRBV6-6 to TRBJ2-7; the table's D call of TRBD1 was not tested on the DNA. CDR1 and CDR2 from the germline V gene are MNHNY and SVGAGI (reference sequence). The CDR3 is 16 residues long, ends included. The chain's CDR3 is CASSYQGGGGGYTFGS.

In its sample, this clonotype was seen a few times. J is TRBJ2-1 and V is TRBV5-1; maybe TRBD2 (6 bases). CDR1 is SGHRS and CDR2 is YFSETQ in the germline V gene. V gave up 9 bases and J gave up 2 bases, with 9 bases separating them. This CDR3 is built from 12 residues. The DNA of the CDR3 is TGCGCCAACTCTAGCGCCTACAATGAGCAGTTCTTC. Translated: CANSSAYNEQFF.

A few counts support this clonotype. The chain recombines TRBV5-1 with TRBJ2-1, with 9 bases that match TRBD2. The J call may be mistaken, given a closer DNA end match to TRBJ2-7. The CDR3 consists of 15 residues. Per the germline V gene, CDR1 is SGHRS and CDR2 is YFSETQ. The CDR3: CASSLDSGSGYEQYF. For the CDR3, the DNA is TGCGCCAGCAGCTTGGATAGCGGGAGCGGGTACGAGCAGTACTTC.